These 19 T cell receptor beta chains originate from one sample sequenced in a study of shared clonotypes between healthy human individuals. The method was immunoSEQ multiplex PCR; TCRdb's version includes in-frame clones alone and lacks a portion of them. In the table there are hundreds of thousands of clones, around 78% of which are singletons. Input material: memory CD4+ T cells sorted from blood. Subset reported: CD45RA-negative fraction. The source of these receptors is a woman in her 30s in good health.

This sequence joins TRBV5-5 and TRBJ2-7; D possibly corresponds to TRBD1 (6 bases). V was cut by 1 base and J by 3 bases, with 11 bases left in between. The CDR3 is 14 amino acids. Germline V gives CDR1 SGHKS, CDR2 YYEKEE (reference sequence). This chain's CDR3 is CASSLYLTGYEQYF. The CDR3 DNA sequence: TGTGCCAGCAGCTTGTATTTGACAGGCTACGAGCAGTACTTC.

The chain has TRBV19 and TRBJ1-1; D uncertain. There are 14 residues in the CDR3. V lost 7 bases, J lost 3 bases, and 15 bases lay in between. Germline CDR1 reads LNHDA; CDR2 reads SQIVND (reference sequence). The DNA for the CDR3 is TGTGCCAGTACCGGGGAGTCCGGGTACACTGAAGCTTTCTTT. This codes for CASTGESGYTEAFF.

J is TRBJ2-3 and V is TRBV5-6; TRBD1 agrees at 7 bases. Germline V gives CDR1 SGHDT, CDR2 YYEEEE. The ends lost 3 bases at V and 4 bases at J; junction bases unmatched: 5. This CDR3 is 14 amino acids long. CDR3 bases: TGTGCCAGCAGCTGGGGGACAGCTTCAGATACGCAGTATTTT. It encodes CASSWGTASDTQYF.

The V and J genes are TRBV10-2 and TRBJ2-7; 11 bases map to TRBD2. Unmatched junction bases numbered 12, after V lost 3 bases and J lost 5 bases. The CDR3 has 17 residues. Looked up from germline, CDR1 is WSHSY and CDR2 is SAAADI. This chain's CDR3 is CASSDPTSGSRIDEQYF. The CDR3 region has the DNA TGCGCCAGCAGTGACCCTACTAGCGGGAGTAGGATAGACGAGCAGTACTTC.

This chain links TRBV4-2 with TRBJ1-1, with D perhaps matching TRBD1 (5 bases). CDR3 length equals 15 residues. In germline, CDR1 is LGHNA, CDR2 YNFKEQ. V dropped 7 bases and J dropped 2 bases, with 17 bases sitting between them. The chain's CDR3 is CASTHMGGTNTEAFF. The CDR3 DNA follows: TGTGCCAGCACTCATATGGGAGGGACTAACACTGAAGCTTTCTTT.

This rearrangement joins TRBV2 to TRBJ2-3, with 10 bases identical to TRBD2. Germline V gene data show CDR1 as SNHLY and CDR2 as FYNNEI. V was pared by 7 bases and J by 4 bases, with 8 bases of the junction left unmatched. The CDR3 covers 15 residues. CDR3 residues: CASTRLAGVADTQYF. The DNA for the CDR3 is TGTGCCAGCACTCGCCTAGCGGGAGTGGCAGATACGCAGTATTTT.

The CDR3 region is CASSDGRAGLPEAFF. For the CDR3, the DNA is TGTGCCAGCAGTGATGGGCGGGCAGGGCTCCCTGAAGCTTTCTTT. The chain links TRBV6-1 to TRBJ1-1, with D tentatively TRBD1 (5 bases). CDR1 is MNHNS and CDR2 is SASEGT in the germline V gene. This CDR3 has 15 amino acids. V was clipped by 3 bases and J by 6 bases, with 17 bases between them.

The rearrangement uses TRBV28 and TRBJ2-3; 8 nucleotides line up with TRBD1. V was pared by 10 bases and J by 3 bases, with 18 bases of the junction left unmatched. The CDR3 consists of 17 residues. Germline V CDR1 and CDR2: MDHEN, SYDVKM. CDR3 coding DNA: TGTGCCACCCTTCCCCTTGACAGGGGATTTCAGACAGATACGCAGTATTTT. Its protein product is CATLPLDRGFQTDTQYF.

In its sample, this clone was seen once. The gene calls are TRBV5-1 and TRBJ2-7, with D possibly being TRBD1 (5 bases). The CDR3 length is 16 residues. Trimming left V 0 bases short and J 0 bases short, with 13 bases between. Germline V gene lookup returns CDR1 SGHRS and CDR2 YFSETQ. CDR3 sequence: CASSLAFQGTSYEQYF. The CDR3 DNA follows: TGCGCCAGCAGCTTGGCTTTCCAGGGAACCTCCTACGAGCAGTACTTC. Based on the CDR3 plus reference TRBV5-1 and TRBJ2-7, the full variable domain is KAGVTQTPRYLIKTRGQQVTLSCSPISGHRSVSWYQQTPGQGLQFLFEYFSETQRNKGNFPGRFSGRQFSNSRSEMNVSTLELGDSALYLCASSLAFQGTSYEQYFGPGTRLTVT.

J is TRBJ2-2 and V is TRBV18; D remains ambiguous. CDR1 is KGHSH, CDR2 LQKENI, per germline. This CDR3 region has 14 residues. Trimming removed 1 base at V and 4 bases at J, with 7 bases between. The CDR3 nucleotides are TGTGCCAGCTCACCACTTCCCTTCACCGGGGAGCTGTTTTTT. Translation: CASSPLPFTGELFF.

The CDR3 DNA follows: TGTGCCAGTAGTATGGACAGCCGCCAAGAGACCCAGTACTTC. It yields the protein CASSMDSRQETQYF. V and J are TRBV19 and TRBJ2-5; D perhaps matches TRBD1 (6 bases). From germline, CDR1 is LNHDA and CDR2 SQIVND (reference sequence). The CDR3 has 14 residues. With 3 bases removed from V and 1 base from J, the gap between germline ends came to 9 bases.

The J gene is TRBJ2-2, the V gene TRBV28, with TRBD1 matching over 8 bases. Germline V gene data show CDR1 as MDHEN and CDR2 as SYDVKM. V lost 3 bases, J lost 4 bases, and 13 bases stayed unmatched. The CDR3 contains 18 residues. In DNA, the CDR3 is TGTGCCAGCAGTTTCCTGCCCGGGACAGGTCGCGGCACCGGGGAGCTGTTTTTT. Protein: CASSFLPGTGRGTGELFF.

In its sample, this clone was seen a few times. The V gene is TRBV11-2, the J gene TRBJ2-7; no definite D call. Per germline, CDR1 SGHAT and CDR2 FQNNGV. V lost 0 bases and J lost 2, with 11 bases in between. This CDR3 is 15 amino acids long. The CDR3 spells CASSLEPGGAYEQYF. CDR3 coding DNA: TGTGCCAGCAGCTTAGAACCGGGTGGGGCCTACGAGCAGTACTTC.

With regard to this clone: The same CDR3 can be traced to other DNA sequences in this sample. The chain recombines TRBV11-2 with TRBJ2-1, with D possibly TRBD1 on 5 matching bases. Trimming removed 1 base from V and 0 bases from J, with 7 bases in between. The CDR3 covers 15 residues. Germline V gives CDR1 SGHAT, CDR2 FQNNGV. The CDR3: CASSLGQSSYNEQFF. CDR3 bases: TGTGCCAGCAGCTTAGGACAGAGCTCCTACAATGAGCAGTTCTTC. The variable domain in full, with the rest retrieved from reference TRBV11-2 and TRBJ2-1, is EAGVAQSPRYKIIEKRQSVAFWCNPISGHATLYWYQQILGQGPKLLIQFQNNGVVDDSQLPKDRFSAERLKGVDSTLKIQPAKLEDSAVYLCASSLGQSSYNEQFFGPGTRLTVL.

This clone was seen a handful of times. The chain uses TRBV27 and TRBJ1-5, with 9 bases aligning to TRBD1. The CDR3 is made up of 16 amino acids. Germline CDR1 reads MNHEY; CDR2 reads SMNVEV (reference sequence). The V segment lost 6 bases and the J segment 2 bases; nucleotides outside the gene matches: 8. The CDR3 loop is CASRQQTGGGNQPQHF. CDR3 coding DNA: TGTGCCAGCAGACAGCAGACAGGGGGTGGCAATCAGCCCCAGCATTTT.

The rearrangement joins TRBV5-1 to TRBJ2-5; TRBD1 matches 8 bases. V shed 0 bases, J shed 5 bases, and the junction held 6 bases outside the gene matches. Germline V gene lookup returns CDR1 SGHRS and CDR2 YFSETQ. The CDR3 has 15 amino acids. For the CDR3, the DNA is TGCGCCAGCAGCTTGGCGGACAGGGACTGGGAGACCCAGTACTTC. Encoded protein: CASSLADRDWETQYF.

This chain links TRBV27 with TRBJ1-2; TRBD1 agrees at 9 bases. The CDR3 length is 14 residues. CDR1 is MNHEY and CDR2 is SMNVEV in the germline V gene (reference sequence). V was pared by 8 bases and J by 5 bases, with 9 bases of the junction left unmatched. The CDR3 loop is CASLPTGGAYGYTF. In nucleotides, the CDR3 is TGTGCCAGCTTACCTACAGGGGGCGCGTATGGCTACACCTTC.

In its sample, this clone was seen a few times. The CDR3 region is CASRDYGQETQYF. CDR3 bases: TGCGCCAGCAGGGACTATGGACAAGAGACCCAGTACTTC. The rearrangement uses TRBV5-1 and TRBJ2-5; D possibly corresponds to TRBD2 (6 bases). The CDR3 runs 13 residues. Germline CDR1 reads SGHRS; CDR2 reads YFSETQ. V lost 5 bases and J lost 2, with 10 bases in between.

Worth noting for this clone: An end of the junction does not agree with germline; a read error may underlie this. The V and J genes are TRBV4-1 and TRBJ2-1, with D unresolved. CDR1 MGHRA and CDR2 YSYEKL come from the germline V gene. CDR3 length equals 17 residues. CDR3 region: CASSQDSSRKSFNEQFF. DNA for the CDR3: TGCGCCAGCAGCCAAGATTCGTCGCGCAAATCCTTCAATGAGCAGTTCTTC.